These 30 T cell receptor beta chains were all obtained from the same sample, sequenced in a study of blood T cell repertoires in COVID-19. Sequencing used immunoSEQ multiplex PCR; TCRdb keeps in-frame clones, though not all of them. The sample contains around 130,000 clones, around 84% of which appear only once. The sequenced sample consisted of peripheral blood. The receptors come from a woman aged 80 or over with acute or convalescent COVID-19.

This chain connects TRBV7-9 to TRBJ1-3; D is possibly TRBD1 (6 bases). Germline V gene sequence: CDR1 SEHNR, CDR2 FQNEAQ (reference sequence). The CDR3 runs to 14 residues. V was shortened by 8 bases and J by 4 bases, with 15 bases between the two germline ends. Here the CDR3 reads CASRLGATGNTIYF. DNA of the CDR3: TGTGCCAGCCGATTGGGGGCTACCGGAAACACCATATATTTT.

This rearrangement joins TRBV19 to TRBJ2-3; 8 bases fit TRBD1. Per the germline V gene, CDR1 is LNHDA and CDR2 is SQIVND (reference sequence). The CDR3 has 16 amino acids. The V gene end was trimmed by 4 bases and the J gene end by 4 bases; junction bases not matched to a gene: 10. The CDR3 region is CASSTLRGPGSDTQYF. The CDR3 coding sequence is TGTGCCAGTAGTACCCTCAGGGGGCCGGGGTCAGATACGCAGTATTTT.

This chain connects TRBV30 to TRBJ2-2; 8 bases align to TRBD2. The J segment lost 4 bases and the V segment lost 6 bases, leaving 7 bases of the junction unmatched. Per germline, CDR1 GTSNPN and CDR2 SVGIG (reference sequence). This CDR3 spans 14 amino acids. The CDR3 nucleotides read TGTGCCTGCACTAGCGGAGGGGGCACCGGGGAGCTGTTTTTT. Translated, it gives CACTSGGGTGELFF.

This sequence joins TRBV4-3 and TRBJ1-2, with D possibly being TRBD1 (5 bases). The CDR3 length is 16 residues. The V gene's germline CDR1 is LGHNA and CDR2 YSLEER. V shed 0 bases and J shed 4 bases, with 15 bases lying between them. CDR3 in amino acids: CASSQEVRGGPYGYTF. The DNA for the CDR3 is TGCGCCAGCAGCCAAGAAGTTCGGGGGGGTCCCTATGGCTACACCTTC.

The chain has TRBV6-5 and TRBJ1-2; 9 nucleotides agree with TRBD1. Unmatched junction bases numbered 3, after V lost 2 bases and J lost 2 bases. The length of the CDR3 is 15 residues. Germline lookup yields CDR1 MNHEY and CDR2 SVGAGI. CDR3 coding DNA: TGTGCCAGCAGTTACGACGGGACAGGGAACTATGGCTACACCTTC. Amino acid sequence: CASSYDGTGNYGYTF.

The gene calls are TRBV6-5 and TRBJ2-1, with 7 bases matching TRBD2. Per the germline V gene, CDR1 is MNHEY and CDR2 is SVGAGI. V shed 9 bases, J shed 3 bases, and the junction held 5 bases outside the gene matches. The length of the CDR3 is 13 residues. For the CDR3, the DNA is TGTGCCAGTAAGCGGGATTACTACAATGAGCAGTTCTTC. Protein product: CASKRDYYNEQFF.

J is TRBJ1-5 and V is TRBV10-3; unclear D gene. This CDR3 has 13 residues. Germline V gene lookup returns CDR1 ENHRY and CDR2 SYGVKD. CDR3 DNA sequence: TGTGCGGCCCAGGCCTCCAGCAATCAGCCCCAGCATTTT. This translates into CAAQASSNQPQHF.

The chain couples TRBV2 to TRBJ2-3; 7 bases map to TRBD1. V gave up 6 bases and J gave up 2 bases; unmatched junction bases: 17. The CDR3 consists of 18 residues. Germline V gives CDR1 SNHLY, CDR2 FYNNEI. The CDR3 DNA reads as TGTGCCAGCAGCCGAAGGGGGCGTAGGGTGGGGGTCACAGATACGCAGTATTTT. It yields the protein CASSRRGRRVGVTDTQYF.

The rearrangement links TRBV2 to TRBJ2-3; 7 nucleotides line up with TRBD1. The V segment lost 6 bases and the J segment 3 bases; nucleotides outside the gene matches: 12. Germline V lookup: CDR1 SNHLY, CDR2 FYNNEI. This CDR3 is 16 amino acids long. The CDR3 sequence is CASSGPRQGRTDTQYF. The CDR3 DNA follows: TGTGCCAGCAGCGGTCCCCGACAGGGAAGGACAGATACGCAGTATTTT.

CDR3 DNA sequence: TGCGCCAGCAGTGAGTCAGGCGGGGCGGCGACAGATACGCAGTATTTT. It specifies CASSESGGAATDTQYF. The V gene is TRBV10-1, the J gene TRBJ2-3; tentative D call: TRBD2 (6 bases). V lost 0 bases to trimming and J lost 3 bases, with 13 bases between them. CDR1 and CDR2 from the germline V gene are WNHNN and SYGVQD (reference sequence). The CDR3 covers 16 residues.

The genes are TRBV7-9 and TRBJ1-2; no firm D call. The germline CDR1 and CDR2 sequences are SEHNR and FQNEAQ (reference sequence). The CDR3 totals 15 residues. V gave up 4 bases and J gave up 8 bases, with 20 bases separating them. The CDR3 loop reads CASSYYSGGSSGYTF. Here the CDR3 DNA reads TGTGCCAGCAGCTACTACTCCGGAGGGAGTAGCGGCTACACCTTC.

The chain joins TRBV5-1 to TRBJ2-1, with 9 bases lining up with TRBD2. The ends lost 2 bases at V and 10 bases at J; junction bases unmatched: 1. Germline lookup yields CDR1 SGHRS and CDR2 YFSETQ. This CDR3 comprises 12 residues. CDR3 amino acids: CASSFLAGEQFF. In DNA, the CDR3 is TGCGCCAGCAGCTTTCTAGCGGGGGAGCAGTTCTTC.

This chain links TRBV7-9 with TRBJ1-2; TRBD1 agrees at 8 bases. V lost 1 base to trimming and J lost 7 bases; unmatched junction nucleotides: 8. The CDR3 length is 15 residues. The germline V gene has CDR1 SEHNR and CDR2 FQNEAQ (reference sequence). The CDR3 nucleotides are TGTGCCAGCAGCTTAGACCCGGGACAGGTTTCTGGCTACACCTTC. It encodes CASSLDPGQVSGYTF. The complete variable domain, with remaining parts taken from reference TRBV7-9 and TRBJ1-2, reads DTGVSQNPRHKITKRGQNVTFRCDPISEHNRLYWYRQTLGQGPEFLTYFQNEAQLEKSRLLSDRFSAERPKGSFSTLEIQRTEQGDSAMYLCASSLDPGQVSGYTFGSGTRLTVV.

The gene calls are TRBV6-6 and TRBJ1-1; D is undetermined. The V and J ends lost 0 bases and 2 bases respectively, with 13 bases between them. The CDR3 loop spans 16 amino acids. Germline V gene sequence: CDR1 MNHNY, CDR2 SVGAGI (reference sequence). Here the CDR3 reads CASSYSASTRNTEAFF. CDR3 bases: TGTGCCAGCAGTTACTCAGCCTCCACGCGTAACACTGAAGCTTTCTTT.

V usage is TRBV5-5 and J usage is TRBJ2-7; 10 bases match TRBD2. V lost 1 base and J lost 1; bases outside the gene matches: 2. CDR1 and CDR2 from the germline V gene are SGHKS and YYEKEE (reference sequence). This CDR3 comprises 15 residues. CDR3 sequence (DNA): TGTGCCAGCAGCTTGTGGACTAGCGGTTCCTACGAGCAGTACTTC. The encoded protein is CASSLWTSGSYEQYF.

The chain uses TRBV7-9 and TRBJ2-3; 9 positions agree with TRBD2. V lost 1 base and J lost 7; bases outside the gene matches: 12. The CDR3 loop spans 17 amino acids. Germline assignment: CDR1 SEHNR and CDR2 FQNEAQ (reference sequence). The CDR3 DNA reads as TGTGCCAGCAGCTTAGTCCTGGCGGGGGGGAGCAGGAATACGCAGTATTTT. Amino acids: CASSLVLAGGSRNTQYF.

The rearrangement links TRBV27 to TRBJ2-1, with 10 bases fitting TRBD2. The V gene end was trimmed by 5 bases and the J gene end by 4 bases; junction bases not matched to a gene: 5. The CDR3 runs to 15 residues. Germline V gene lookup returns CDR1 MNHEY and CDR2 SMNVEV (reference sequence). The CDR3 loop is CASSGGTSVYNEQFF. CDR3 DNA: TGTGCCAGCAGTGGCGGGACTAGCGTGTACAATGAGCAGTTCTTC.

By share, this clone ranks as medium-sized. The genes are TRBV5-1 and TRBJ2-5; a weak D match, TRBD1 (6 bases). V was shortened by 3 bases and J by 4 bases, with 13 bases between the two germline ends. Germline CDR1 and CDR2: SGHRS and YFSETQ. The CDR3 length is 14 residues. The CDR3 DNA sequence: TGCGCCAGCAGCTCCGGACAGCCTCGAGAGACCCAGTACTTC. Its protein product is CASSSGQPRETQYF. Complete variable domain (other parts from reference TRBV5-1 and TRBJ2-5): KAGVTQTPRYLIKTRGQQVTLSCSPISGHRSVSWYQQTPGQGLQFLFEYFSETQRNKGNFPGRFSGRQFSNSRSEMNVSTLELGDSALYLCASSSGQPRETQYFGPGTRLLVL.

The chain carries TRBV6-6 and TRBJ2-3; 8 nucleotides align to TRBD2. The CDR3 is made up of 17 amino acids. Unmatched junction bases numbered 10, after V lost 5 bases and J lost 0 bases. CDR1 is MNHNY, CDR2 SVGAGI, per germline (reference sequence). The CDR3 nucleotides are TGTGCCAGCAGTCGTGGGACAACGGGGGGGAGCACAGATACGCAGTATTTT. It specifies CASSRGTTGGSTDTQYF.

The J gene is TRBJ2-7, the V gene TRBV6-2 or TRBV6-3; 7 bases are shared with TRBD1. The CDR3 contains 14 residues. Trimming removed 4 bases from V and 3 bases from J; junction bases left unmatched: 6. The germline CDR1 and CDR2 sequences are MNHEY and SVGEGT. CDR3 in amino acids: CASSFTGDNYEQYF. The CDR3 DNA sequence: TGTGCCAGCAGTTTTACAGGGGACAACTACGAGCAGTACTTC.

The chain has TRBV9 and TRBJ1-2; no reliable D call. This CDR3 is 15 amino acids long. V was cut by 0 bases and J by 4 bases, with 13 bases left in between. Germline CDR1 and CDR2: SGDLS and YYNGEE. CDR3 residues: CASSVAEAGLYGYTF. The CDR3 bases are TGTGCCAGCAGCGTAGCTGAGGCGGGCCTCTATGGCTACACCTTC.

The chain employs TRBV3-1 (or the pseudogene TRBV3-2) and TRBJ1-1, with 7 bases identical to TRBD1. Per germline, CDR1 LGHDT and CDR2 YNNKEL (reference sequence). The CDR3 loop spans 18 amino acids. With V trimmed by 0 bases and J by 2 bases, 12 bases remained unmatched. CDR3 nucleotide sequence: TGTGCCAGCAGCCAAGATGTAGGGGGCGGAATCCCAAACACTGAAGCTTTCTTT. Protein sequence: CASSQDVGGGIPNTEAFF.

The chain employs TRBV19 and TRBJ2-3; the D is unclear. Deletions cut 3 bases from V and 1 base from J, with 11 bases between. This CDR3 region has 15 residues. CDR1 and CDR2 (germline): LNHDA, SQIVND (reference sequence). In DNA, the CDR3 is TGTGCCAGTAGTATTGGGCAGGCCCGCACAGATACGCAGTATTTT. This encodes CASSIGQARTDTQYF.

The gene calls are TRBV6-5 and TRBJ2-2, with 7 bases matching TRBD1. The trim removed 3 bases at V and 4 bases at J, leaving 8 bases unmatched. This CDR3 comprises 16 residues. Germline CDR1 MNHEY, CDR2 SVGAGI. The CDR3 here is CASSYTGQAITGELFF. CDR3 nucleotides: TGTGCCAGCAGTTATACCGGACAGGCCATCACCGGGGAGCTGTTTTTT.

This chain's CDR3 is CASSRGPENIQYF. The CDR3, as DNA: TGTGCCAGTTCCAGGGGGCCGGAAAACATTCAGTACTTC. V gene TRBV12-3 or TRBV12-4 combines with J gene TRBJ2-4; 8 nucleotides agree with TRBD1. This CDR3 region has 13 residues. The ends lost 9 bases at V and 5 bases at J; junction bases unmatched: 6.

The rearrangement uses TRBV15 and TRBJ1-6; possibly TRBD1 for D (6 bases). Germline V gene data show CDR1 as LNHNV and CDR2 as YYDKDF (reference sequence). Trimming pared 1 base from V and 8 bases from J, leaving 12 bases between. The CDR3 covers 15 residues. The chain's CDR3 is CATSRVQGVYSPLHF. DNA of the CDR3: TGTGCCACCAGCAGAGTACAGGGAGTTTATTCACCCCTCCACTTT.

The chain combines TRBV10-3 with TRBJ2-7; TRBD1 agrees at 11 bases. The germline V gene encodes CDR1 ENHRY and CDR2 SYGVKD. Losses at the gene ends were 2 bases for V and 6 bases for J; bases not matched to a gene: 21. The CDR3 totals 20 residues. CDR3 sequence: CAISELGQGAPLWAFCEQYF. CDR3 nucleotide sequence: TGTGCCATCAGTGAGCTAGGACAGGGGGCCCCGCTATGGGCTTTCTGCGAGCAGTACTTC.

As to this clone: The junction departs from germline at one end; a sequencing error may be responsible. The gene calls are TRBV24-1 and TRBJ2-7, with TRBD1 matching over 9 bases. The CDR3 contains 12 residues. Germline V lookup: CDR1 KGHDR, CDR2 SFDVKD. The CDR3 reads CAAGTGSFEQYF. CDR3 bases: TGTGCCGCCGGGACAGGGTCCTTCGAGCAGTACTTC.

The chain carries TRBV7-9 and TRBJ2-1; the D gene is possibly TRBD2 (6 bases). Germline V gene lookup returns CDR1 SEHNR and CDR2 FQNEAQ (reference sequence). V was clipped by 5 bases and J by 2 bases, with 19 bases between them. The CDR3 runs to 17 residues. Here the CDR3 reads CASSHPRESRTYNEQFF. CDR3 nucleotide sequence: TGTGCCAGCAGCCATCCTCGGGAGAGCCGAACCTACAATGAGCAGTTCTTC.

This clone has only one observation. The V and J genes are TRBV5-1 and TRBJ2-3; 11 bases align to TRBD2. The CDR3 is 16 amino acids. J was trimmed by 2 bases and V by 2 bases; bases with no gene match: 4. Germline V CDR1 and CDR2: SGHRS, YFSETQ. The CDR3 DNA reads as TGCGCCAGCAGCTTTAGCGGGGGGGCCTCCACAGATACGCAGTATTTT. Translated, it gives CASSFSGGASTDTQYF.